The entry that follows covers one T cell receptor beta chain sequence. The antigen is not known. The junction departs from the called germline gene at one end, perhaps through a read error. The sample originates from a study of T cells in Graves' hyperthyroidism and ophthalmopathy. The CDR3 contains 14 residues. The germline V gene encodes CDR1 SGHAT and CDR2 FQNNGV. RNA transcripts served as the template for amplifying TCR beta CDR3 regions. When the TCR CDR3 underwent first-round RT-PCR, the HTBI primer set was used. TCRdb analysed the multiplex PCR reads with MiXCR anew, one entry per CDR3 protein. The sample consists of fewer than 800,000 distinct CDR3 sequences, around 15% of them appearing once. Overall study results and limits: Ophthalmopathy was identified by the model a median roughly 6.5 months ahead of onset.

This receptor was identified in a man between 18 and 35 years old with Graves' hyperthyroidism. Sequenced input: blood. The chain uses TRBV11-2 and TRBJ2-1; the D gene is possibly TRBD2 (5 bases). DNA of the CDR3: TGTGCCGGCAGCTTAGAACTAGCCTACAATGAGCAGTTCTTC. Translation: CAGSLELAYNEQFF.